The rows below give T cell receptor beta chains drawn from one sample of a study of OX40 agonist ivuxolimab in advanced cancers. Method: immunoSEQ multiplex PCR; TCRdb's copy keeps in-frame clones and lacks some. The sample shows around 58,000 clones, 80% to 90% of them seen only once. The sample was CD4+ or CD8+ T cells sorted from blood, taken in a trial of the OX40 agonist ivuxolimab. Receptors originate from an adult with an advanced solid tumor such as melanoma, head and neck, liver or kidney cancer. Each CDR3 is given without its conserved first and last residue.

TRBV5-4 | ASSSGLAGNYNEQF
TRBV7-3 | ASSPANSGANVLT
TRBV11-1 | ASSLSRGRRYNEQF
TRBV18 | ASSPDRVGETQY
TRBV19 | ASSIDGPGGPTDTQY
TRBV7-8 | ASSVTHGINLRFSYNEQF
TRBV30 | ACGGGGSNQPQH
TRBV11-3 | ASSPGQGTEAF
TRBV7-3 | ASSPGLAGVAEQY
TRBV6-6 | ASSIGPGGGYT
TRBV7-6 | ASSASRDRGTEAF
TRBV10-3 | AISEVNEQF
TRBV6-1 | ASSEGQGADTQY
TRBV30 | AWTLGGPGDTQY
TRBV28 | ASLWGRGSTEAF
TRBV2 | ASRQTGRETQY
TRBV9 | ASSVWDSLNTEAF
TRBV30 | AWSVTSGAYEQY
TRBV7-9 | ASSSGQGGTDTQY
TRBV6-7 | ASSLQGGDRGYT
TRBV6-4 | ASGTSGGQQF
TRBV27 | ASSPKGAANEKLF
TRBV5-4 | ASSLGGVAAAEAF
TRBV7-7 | ASSLVGGYGETQY
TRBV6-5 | ASSYENTIY
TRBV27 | ASSLAGNLGAGEQY
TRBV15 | ATSREVAGADTQY
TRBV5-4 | ASSPGTHNQPQH
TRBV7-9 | ASSSGGGTEAF
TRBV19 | ASRPKAGGGELF